Listed here is a single T cell receptor beta chain. Its specific antigen is unknown. The input lacks base qualities; no much larger clone sits a single base away. V loses 0 bases of germline sequence and J loses 2 bases, and the interval between the two ends is 10 bases. The germline V gene (reference sequence) supplies CDR1 WNHNN and CDR2 SYGVQD. From cysteine to phenylalanine, the CDR3 is 16 amino acids long. Only CDR3 DNA remains: 48 bases, in frame from the first base. Enrolling through a virtual design, the prospective study's participants ranged in age from roughly 18 to 89 years and lived across approximately 25 United States geographic areas. In the prospective study, cohorts were assigned on the basis of participant-reported clinical history obtained from a screening survey and a study questionnaire. ImmuneRACE Cohort 3 recovered participants were defined by two consecutive negative NP/OP PCR tests, healthcare professional clearance, or symptom resolution. In the prospective study, mobile phlebotomists collected whole blood, serum and a nasopharyngeal or oropharyngeal swab from each participant. Participants in the prospective study had the option to provide additional blood draws and questionnaires over a roughly two-month period. Blood samples from the prospective study were shipped frozen or at room temperature prior to DNA extraction.

The immunoSEQ Assay, a bias-controlled multiplex PCR, was used to amplify TCRbeta CDR3 regions from genomic DNA. Regarding the original processing steps: The number of nucleated cells in each sample was estimated from the amplification of reference gene primers within the assay. To quantify the absolute abundance of each unique TCRbeta CDR3 rearrangement, sequence reads were collapsed and filtered. For each sample, productive Simpson clonality was calculated by taking the square root of Simpson's diversity index across productive rearrangements. TCRdb obtained this table from immuneACCESS and retained in-frame rearrangements with V and J assigned. These tables miss some clones; where compared with another copy, unresolved V genes account for less than half of the shortfall, and the remainder is unexplained. The DNA gave D and trimming, while V, J and clone size come from that table. Across this sample there are some 340,000 clones, with under 85% seen only once. The ten biggest clones cover around 5% of the sample.

The record originates from a study of blood T cell repertoires in COVID-19 (dated by TCRdb to the early 2020s). Regarding the complete study: Samples from collaborators originated in the United States, Italy and Spain and spanned both the acute and convalescent phases of COVID-19. Where available, HLA class I and class II types were obtained from metadata supplied by the sample provider rather than from assay-based typing. A de-identified subject ID, COVID-19 status, age in years and sex were almost always included in the sample metadata. The prospective study material was composed of cDNA or gDNA derived from T cells, B-cell-depleted T cells, or PBMCs. The dataset comprised deeply sampled blood TCRbeta repertoires from subjects exposed to, actively infected with, or recovered from COVID-19. A freely available public database, intended as a resource for researchers studying the immune response to SARS-CoV-2, is where the repertoires were released. The samples were drawn from two sources: the first 160 participants of the ongoing ImmuneRACE study, and 1,200 or so subjects contributed by 6 global collaborators.

Summary of the overall study and its limitations: How much clinical and demographic metadata was included differed by source and by participant, and the metadata was provided uncurated.

The source of this sequence is a woman aged 45-65 years who had recovered from COVID-19. The source material was PBMCs or T cells enriched from blood (not recorded which). The chain joins TRBV10-1 to TRBJ2-2, and the D gene may be TRBD2, 5 bases matching. The bases read TGCGCCAGCAGTGAGTCCGCAGGACTCAACACCGGGGAGCTGTTTTTT. Translated, it gives CASSESAGLNTGELFF.